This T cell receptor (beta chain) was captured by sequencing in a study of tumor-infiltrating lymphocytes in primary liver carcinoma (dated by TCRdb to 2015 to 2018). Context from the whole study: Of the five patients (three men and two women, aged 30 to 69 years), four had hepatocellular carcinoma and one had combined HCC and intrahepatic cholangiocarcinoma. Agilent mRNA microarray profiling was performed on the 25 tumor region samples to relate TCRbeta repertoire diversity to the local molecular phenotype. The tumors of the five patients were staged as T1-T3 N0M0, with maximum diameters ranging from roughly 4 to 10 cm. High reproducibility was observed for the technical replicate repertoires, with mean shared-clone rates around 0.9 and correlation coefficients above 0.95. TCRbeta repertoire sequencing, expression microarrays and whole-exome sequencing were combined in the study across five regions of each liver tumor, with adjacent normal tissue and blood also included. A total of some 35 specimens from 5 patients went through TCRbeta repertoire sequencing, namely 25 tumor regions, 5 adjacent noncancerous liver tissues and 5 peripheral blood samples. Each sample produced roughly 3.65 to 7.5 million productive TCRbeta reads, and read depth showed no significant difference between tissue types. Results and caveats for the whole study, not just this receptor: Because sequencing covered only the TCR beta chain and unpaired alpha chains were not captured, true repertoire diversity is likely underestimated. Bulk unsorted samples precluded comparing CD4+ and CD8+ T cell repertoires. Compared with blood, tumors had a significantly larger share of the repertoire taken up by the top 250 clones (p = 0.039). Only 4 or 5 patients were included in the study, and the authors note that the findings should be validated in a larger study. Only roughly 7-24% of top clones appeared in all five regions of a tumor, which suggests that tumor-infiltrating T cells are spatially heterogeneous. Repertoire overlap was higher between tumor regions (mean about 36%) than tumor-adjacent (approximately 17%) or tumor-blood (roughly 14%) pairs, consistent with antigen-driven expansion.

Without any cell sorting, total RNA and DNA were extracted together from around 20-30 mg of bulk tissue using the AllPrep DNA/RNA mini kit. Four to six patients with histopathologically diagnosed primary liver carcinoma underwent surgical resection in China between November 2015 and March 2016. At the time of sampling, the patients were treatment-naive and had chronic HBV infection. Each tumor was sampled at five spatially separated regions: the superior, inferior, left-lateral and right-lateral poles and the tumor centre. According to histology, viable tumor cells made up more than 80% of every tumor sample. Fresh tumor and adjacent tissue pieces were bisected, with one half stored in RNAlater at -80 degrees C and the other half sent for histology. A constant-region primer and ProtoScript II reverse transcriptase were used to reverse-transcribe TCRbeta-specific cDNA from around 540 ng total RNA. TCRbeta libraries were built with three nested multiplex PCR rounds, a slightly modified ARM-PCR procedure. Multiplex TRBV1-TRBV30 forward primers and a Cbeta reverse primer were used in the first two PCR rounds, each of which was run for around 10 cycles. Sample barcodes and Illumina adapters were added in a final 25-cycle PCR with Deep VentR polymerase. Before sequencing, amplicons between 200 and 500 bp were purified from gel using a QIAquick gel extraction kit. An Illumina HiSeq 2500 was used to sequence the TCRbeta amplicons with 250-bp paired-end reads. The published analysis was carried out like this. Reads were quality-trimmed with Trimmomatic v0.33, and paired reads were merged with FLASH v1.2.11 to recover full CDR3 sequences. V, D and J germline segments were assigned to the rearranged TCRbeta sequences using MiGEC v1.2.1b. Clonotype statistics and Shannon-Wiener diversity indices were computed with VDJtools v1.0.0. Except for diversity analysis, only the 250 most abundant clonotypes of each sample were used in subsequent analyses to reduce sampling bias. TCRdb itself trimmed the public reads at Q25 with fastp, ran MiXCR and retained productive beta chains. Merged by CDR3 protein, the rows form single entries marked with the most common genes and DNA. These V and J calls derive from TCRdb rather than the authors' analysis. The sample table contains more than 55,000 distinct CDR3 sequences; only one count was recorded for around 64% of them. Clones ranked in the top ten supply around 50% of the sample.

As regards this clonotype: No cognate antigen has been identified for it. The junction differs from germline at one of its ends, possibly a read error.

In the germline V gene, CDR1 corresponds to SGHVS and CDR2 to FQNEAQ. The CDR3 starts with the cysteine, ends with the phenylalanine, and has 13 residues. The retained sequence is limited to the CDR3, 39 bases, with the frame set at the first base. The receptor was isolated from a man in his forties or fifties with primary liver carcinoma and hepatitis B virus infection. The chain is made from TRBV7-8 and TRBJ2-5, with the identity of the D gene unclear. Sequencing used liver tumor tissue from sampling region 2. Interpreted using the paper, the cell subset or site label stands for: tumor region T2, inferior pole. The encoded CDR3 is CASTLLVQETQYF. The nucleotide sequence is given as TGTGCCAGCACCTTACTGGTACAAGAGACCCAGTACTTC.